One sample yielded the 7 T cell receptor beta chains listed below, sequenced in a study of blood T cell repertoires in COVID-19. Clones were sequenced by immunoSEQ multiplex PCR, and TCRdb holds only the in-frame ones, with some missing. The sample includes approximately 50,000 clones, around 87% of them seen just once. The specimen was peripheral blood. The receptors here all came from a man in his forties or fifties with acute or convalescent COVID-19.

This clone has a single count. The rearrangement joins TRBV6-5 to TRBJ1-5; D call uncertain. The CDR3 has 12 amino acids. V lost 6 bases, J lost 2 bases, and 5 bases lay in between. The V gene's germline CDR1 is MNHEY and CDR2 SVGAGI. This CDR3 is CASRGGNQPQHF. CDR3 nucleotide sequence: TGTGCCAGCAGGGGAGGCAATCAGCCCCAGCATTTT.

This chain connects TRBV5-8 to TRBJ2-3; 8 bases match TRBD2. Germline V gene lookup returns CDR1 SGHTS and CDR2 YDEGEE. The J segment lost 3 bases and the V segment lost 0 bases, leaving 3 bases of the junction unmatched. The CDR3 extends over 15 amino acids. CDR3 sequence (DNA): TGTGCCAGCAGCTTGGGGCAGCGGGGGACAGATACGCAGTATTTT. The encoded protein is CASSLGQRGTDTQYF.

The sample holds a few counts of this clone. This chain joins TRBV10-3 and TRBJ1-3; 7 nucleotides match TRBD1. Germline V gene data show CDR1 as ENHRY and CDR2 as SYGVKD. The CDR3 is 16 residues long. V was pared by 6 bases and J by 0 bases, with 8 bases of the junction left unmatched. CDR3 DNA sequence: TGTGCCATCAGCCCGGGACAGCTAAACTCTGGAAACACCATATATTTT. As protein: CAISPGQLNSGNTIYF.

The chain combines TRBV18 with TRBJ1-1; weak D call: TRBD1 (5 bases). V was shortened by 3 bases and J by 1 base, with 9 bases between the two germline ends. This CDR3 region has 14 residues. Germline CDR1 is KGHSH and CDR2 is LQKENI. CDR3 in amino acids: CASSPGGGNTEAFF. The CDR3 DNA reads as TGTGCCAGCTCACCTGGGGGAGGGAACACTGAAGCTTTCTTT.

CDR3 DNA: TGTGCCAGCAGGGACAGAGATAATAATTCACCCCTCCACTTT. This encodes CASRDRDNNSPLHF. The chain carries TRBV3-1 (or the pseudogene TRBV3-2) and TRBJ1-6; D possibly corresponds to TRBD1 (6 bases). V lost 6 bases and J 5 bases, leaving 11 bases between the germline ends. Germline V gene sequence: CDR1 LGHDT, CDR2 YNNKEL (reference sequence). CDR3 length: 14 amino acids.

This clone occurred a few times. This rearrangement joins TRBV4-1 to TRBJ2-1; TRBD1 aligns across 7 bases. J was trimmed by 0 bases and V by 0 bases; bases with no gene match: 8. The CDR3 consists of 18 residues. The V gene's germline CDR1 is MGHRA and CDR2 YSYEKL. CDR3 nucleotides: TGCGCCAGCAGCCAAGATTTTAGGGGGCCGAGCTCCTACAATGAGCAGTTCTTC. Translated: CASSQDFRGPSSYNEQFF.

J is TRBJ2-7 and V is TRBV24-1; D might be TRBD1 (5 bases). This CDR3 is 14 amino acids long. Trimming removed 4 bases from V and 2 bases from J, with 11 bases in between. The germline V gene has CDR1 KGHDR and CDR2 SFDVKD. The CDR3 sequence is CATSDQQAPYEQYF. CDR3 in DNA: TGTGCCACCAGTGACCAACAGGCCCCCTACGAGCAGTACTTC.